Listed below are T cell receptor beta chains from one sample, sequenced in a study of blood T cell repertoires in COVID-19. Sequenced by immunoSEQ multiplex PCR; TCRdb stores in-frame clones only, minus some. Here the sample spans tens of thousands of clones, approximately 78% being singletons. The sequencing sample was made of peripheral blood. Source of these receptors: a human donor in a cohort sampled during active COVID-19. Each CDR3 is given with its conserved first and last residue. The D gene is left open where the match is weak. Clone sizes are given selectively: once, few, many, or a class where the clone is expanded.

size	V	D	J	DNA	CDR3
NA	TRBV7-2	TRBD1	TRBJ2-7	TGTGCCAGCAGCTTAAGTGGGACAGGGCCCTACGAGCAGTACTTC	CASSLSGTGPYEQYF
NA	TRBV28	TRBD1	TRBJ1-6	TGTGCCGGAGGGACAGCATATTCACCCCTCCACTTT	CAGGTAYSPLHF
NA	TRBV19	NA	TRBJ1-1	TGTGCCAGTAGTGTGGATCCTACAGGGTTGAACACTGAAGCTTTCTTT	CASSVDPTGLNTEAFF
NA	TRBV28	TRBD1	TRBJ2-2	TGTGCCAGCAGTTTAGGACAGGGGGACACCGGGGAGCTGTTTTTT	CASSLGQGDTGELFF
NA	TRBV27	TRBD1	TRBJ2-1	TGTGCCAGCAGTGTCGGGACAGACAATGAGCAGTTCTTC	CASSVGTDNEQFF
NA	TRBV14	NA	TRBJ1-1	TGTGCCAGCAGCCCTCAAAGCGGGAGGGGACGGAACACTGAAGCTTTCTTT	CASSPQSGRGRNTEAFF
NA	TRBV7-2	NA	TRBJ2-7	TGTGCCAGCAGCCGACTAGTTTCAGACGAGCAGTACTTC	CASSRLVSDEQYF
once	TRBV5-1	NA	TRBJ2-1	TGCGCCAGCAGCGGCAGAGGTTACAATGAGCAGTTCTTC	CASSGRGYNEQFF
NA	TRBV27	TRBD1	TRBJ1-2	TGTGCCAGCAGTCCCGACAGGGGCCATGGATATGGCTACACCTTC	CASSPDRGHGYGYTF
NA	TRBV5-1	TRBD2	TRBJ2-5	TGCGCCAGCAGCCCGGGGCTAGCGGGACCGCAAGAGACCCAGTACTTC	CASSPGLAGPQETQYF
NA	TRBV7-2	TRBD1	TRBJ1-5	TGTGCCAGCAGCGGACAGGGGGCGATGGGCAATCAGCCCCAGCATTTT	CASSGQGAMGNQPQHF
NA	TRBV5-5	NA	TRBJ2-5	TGTGCCAGCAGCTTGAGTGAGGAGACCCAGTACTTC	CASSLSEETQYF
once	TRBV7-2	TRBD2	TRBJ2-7	TGTGCCAGCAGCGAACTAGCGGGGGGTAGGTGGGCCTTC	CASSELAGGRWAF
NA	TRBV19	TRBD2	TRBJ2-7	TGTGCCAGTAGTATAAGTACTAGCGGGTCTAACGAGCAGTACTTC	CASSISTSGSNEQYF
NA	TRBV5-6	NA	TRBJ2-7	TGTGCCAGCAGCTTGGGGAGGGGACCAGCCTACGAGCAGTACTTC	CASSLGRGPAYEQYF
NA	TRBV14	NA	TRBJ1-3	TGTGCCAGCAGCCCTTTGGGGCCAAGCTCTGGAAACACCATATATTTT	CASSPLGPSSGNTIYF
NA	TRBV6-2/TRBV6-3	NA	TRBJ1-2	TGTGCCAGCAGTTACTCGAAGATTCGGGGGTATGGCTACACCTTC	CASSYSKIRGYGYTF
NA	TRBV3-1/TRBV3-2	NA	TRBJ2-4	TGTGCCAGCAGCATGATCACTCCCATTTGCAAAAAAAACATTCAGTACTTC	CASSMITPICKKNIQYF
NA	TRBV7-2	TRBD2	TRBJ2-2	TGTGCCAGCAGCCAAGACTGGGCGGGGGGCCCGAACACCGGGGAGCTGTTTTTT	CASSQDWAGGPNTGELFF
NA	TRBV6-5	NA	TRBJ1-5	TGTGCCAGCAGACAGTTTAACAATCAGCCCCAGCATTTT	CASRQFNNQPQHF
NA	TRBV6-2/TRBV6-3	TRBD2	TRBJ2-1	TGTGCCAGCAGTCAACCGGGACTAGCGGGAGTAGGAAATGAGCAGTTCTTC	CASSQPGLAGVGNEQFF
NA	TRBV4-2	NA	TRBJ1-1	TGTGCCAGCGGGGAGGGGGTAAGTGAAGCTTTCTTT	CASGEGVSEAFF
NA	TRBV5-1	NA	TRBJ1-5	TGCGCCAGCTCCGAATGGGCCGATCAGCCCCAGCATTTT	CASSEWADQPQHF
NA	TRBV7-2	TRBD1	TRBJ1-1	TGTGCCAGCAGCCCCCGGGACAGGGGAAACACTGAAGCTTTCTTT	CASSPRDRGNTEAFF
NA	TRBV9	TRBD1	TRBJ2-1	TGTGCCAGCAGCGCCGGGACAGGGGGTAATTATGAGCAGTTCTTC	CASSAGTGGNYEQFF
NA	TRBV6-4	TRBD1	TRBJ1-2	TGTGCCAGCAGTGACCACAGGACAGGGGGCTACACCTTC	CASSDHRTGGYTF
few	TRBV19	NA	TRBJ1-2	TGTGCCAGTAAGACGGGTTTAAACTATGGCTACACCTTC	CASKTGLNYGYTF
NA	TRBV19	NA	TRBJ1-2	TGTGCCAGTGGGGAGGCCGGGGGGAATAACTATGGCTACACCTTC	CASGEAGGNNYGYTF
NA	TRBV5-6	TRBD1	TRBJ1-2	TGTGCCAGCAGCTTCGGGACAGGGGGTGGAGGCTACACCTTC	CASSFGTGGGGYTF
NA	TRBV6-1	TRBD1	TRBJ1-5	TGTGCCAGCAGTGAAGCGGGGGACAGGAAGCAGCCCCAGCATTTT	CASSEAGDRKQPQHF
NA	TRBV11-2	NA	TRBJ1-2	TGTGCCACCTGGGGGGTCCTAAACTATGGCTACACCTTC	CATWGVLNYGYTF
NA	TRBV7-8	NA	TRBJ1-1	TGTGCCAGCAGCTTACTAGTTACGGGTACTGAAGCTTTCTTT	CASSLLVTGTEAFF
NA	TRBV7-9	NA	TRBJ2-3	TGTGCCAGCAGTTTACAGGATACGCAGTATTTT	CASSLQDTQYF
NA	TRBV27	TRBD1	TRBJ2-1	TGTGCCAGCAGTCTGGGCCCCGACAGGGTGAAGCACAATGAGCAGTTCTTC	CASSLGPDRVKHNEQFF
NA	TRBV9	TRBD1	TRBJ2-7	TGTGCCAGCACCCAGGGACAGGGGGGGGCCTACGAGCAGTACTTC	CASTQGQGGAYEQYF
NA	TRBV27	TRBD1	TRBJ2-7	TGTGCCAGCAGTTTCGGGACAGGGGGTCTCGACGAGCAGTACTTC	CASSFGTGGLDEQYF
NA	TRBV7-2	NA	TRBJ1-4	TGTGCCAGCAGCCTGAGTCAGGGAGGGTCTGAAAAACTGTTTTTT	CASSLSQGGSEKLFF
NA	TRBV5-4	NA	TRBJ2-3	TGTGCCAGCAGCCCACCCCGGAGAGATACGCAGTATTTT	CASSPPRRDTQYF
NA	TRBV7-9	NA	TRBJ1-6	TGTGCCAGCAGCTTAGATTCTTATGTACCCCTCCACTTT	CASSLDSYVPLHF
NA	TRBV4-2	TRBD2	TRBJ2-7	TGTGCCAGCAGCCCGACCGGGGGGAGGGACGAGCAGTACTTC	CASSPTGGRDEQYF
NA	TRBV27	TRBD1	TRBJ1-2	TGTGCCAGCAGTCCAGCCCTGACAGGGGGTATTGGCTACACCTTC	CASSPALTGGIGYTF
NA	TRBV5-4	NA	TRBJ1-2	TGTGCCAGCAGCCAAACGACAACTCCCTATGGCTACACCTTC	CASSQTTTPYGYTF
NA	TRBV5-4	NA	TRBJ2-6	TGTGCCAGCAGCTTGATGACTGGATCTGGGGCCAACGTCCTGACTTTC	CASSLMTGSGANVLTF
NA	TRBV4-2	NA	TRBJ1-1	TGTGCCAGCAGGCGGATGGTCGGCACTGAAGCTTTCTTT	CASRRMVGTEAFF
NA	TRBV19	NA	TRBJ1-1	TGTGCCAGTAGTCGTACTGAAGCTTTCTTT	CASSRTEAFF
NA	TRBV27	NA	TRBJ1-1	TGTGCCAGCAGTTTATATCCGGGGAACACTGAAGCTTTCTTT	CASSLYPGNTEAFF
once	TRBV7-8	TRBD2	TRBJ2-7	TGTGCCAGCAGCTTACAAGGACTAGCGGGGGGGCCGGGCGAGCAGTACTTC	CASSLQGLAGGPGEQYF
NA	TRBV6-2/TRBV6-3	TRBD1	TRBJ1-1	TGTGCCAGCAGTTACGCCGGGACAGGGCGGAGTGCCACTGAAGCTTTCTTT	CASSYAGTGRSATEAFF
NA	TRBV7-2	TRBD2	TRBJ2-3	TGTGCCAGCAGCTTAATGGGACTAGCGGGACCAGATACGCAGTATTTT	CASSLMGLAGPDTQYF
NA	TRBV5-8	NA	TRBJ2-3	TGTGCCAGCGGGGTGACTAGTCGGGCTCAGTATTTT	CASGVTSRAQYF
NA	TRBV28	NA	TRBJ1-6	TGTGCGATAGCCCAGGGGTGGCATAATTCACCCCTCCACTTT	CAIAQGWHNSPLHF
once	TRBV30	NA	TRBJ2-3	TGTGCCTGGAGTGTTGAGAGTAGCACAGATACGCAGTATTTT	CAWSVESSTDTQYF
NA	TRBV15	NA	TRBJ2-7	TGTGCCACCAGCAGAGATCGCCGAGGCGAGCAGTACTTC	CATSRDRRGEQYF